A single sample gave rise to the 13 T cell receptor beta chains below, sequenced in a study of Ad26.COV2.S vaccination and SARS-CoV-2 variants. Profiled with immunoSEQ multiplex PCR; TCRdb holds only in-frame clones, not every one. The data hold some 400,000 clones, with roughly 90% observed a single time. The sample's treatment: around 19 received Ad26.COV2.S at low or high dose, single or two shots; roughly 5 received placebo; per-sample allocation not given. All samples were drawn on day 63, counting from the first vaccine or placebo injection. The source was peripheral blood, collected in a trial of Ad26.COV2.S vaccine versus placebo. The receptors were sampled from a person aged 18-65 years who received the Ad26.COV2.S COVID-19 vaccine or a placebo.

The chain couples TRBV6-5 to TRBJ1-3; D is unclear. CDR1 MNHEY and CDR2 SVGAGI come from the germline V gene. Deletions cut 7 bases from V and 2 bases from J, with 15 bases between. CDR3 length equals 15 residues. Written as DNA, the CDR3 is TGTGCCAGCACTAAAGTGGTGGAGCCTGGAAACACCATATATTTT. Translating gives CASTKVVEPGNTIYF.

This sequence joins TRBV3-1 (or the pseudogene TRBV3-2) and TRBJ2-3, with 12 bases fitting TRBD2. V dropped 0 bases and J dropped 3; count of bases not matched to a gene: 10. The length of the CDR3 is 19 residues. Per germline, CDR1 LGHDT and CDR2 YNNKEL (reference sequence). The DNA for the CDR3 is TGTGCCAGCAGCCAAGAACGACCTGGACTAGCGGGACAGACAGATACGCAGTATTTT. It translates to CASSQERPGLAGQTDTQYF.

This chain uses TRBV30 with TRBJ2-7; 8 bases map to TRBD1. Germline trimming cut 5 bases from V and 7 bases from J; bases unmatched to any gene: 13. Per the germline V gene, CDR1 is GTSNPN and CDR2 is SVGIG (reference sequence). This CDR3 region has 14 residues. In nucleotides, the CDR3 is TGTGCCTGGGAAAGAGGGACAGGCGCCGGGGAGCAGTACTTC. As protein: CAWERGTGAGEQYF.

This clone was seen more than once but under ten times. V usage is TRBV4-2 and J usage is TRBJ1-1; D unresolved. CDR3 length: 14 amino acids. CDR1 is LGHNA and CDR2 is YNFKEQ in the germline V gene. V shed 3 bases and J shed 3 bases, with 11 bases lying between them. In DNA form, the CDR3 reads TGTGCCAGCAGCCAGCCCCGGTGGGACACTGAAGCTTTCTTT. Its protein product is CASSQPRWDTEAFF.

The V gene is TRBV11-2, the J gene TRBJ2-1, with D perhaps matching TRBD1 (5 bases). The CDR3 is made up of 14 amino acids. With 5 bases removed from V and 3 bases from J, the gap between germline ends came to 11 bases. Germline V lookup: CDR1 SGHAT, CDR2 FQNNGV. CDR3 residues: CASSLRRDYNEQFF. Here the CDR3 DNA reads TGTGCCAGCAGCCTCCGCAGGGACTACAATGAGCAGTTCTTC.

On this clone: This specimen includes other DNA sequences encoding the same CDR3. The rearrangement joins TRBV4-3 to TRBJ2-7, with 7 bases aligning to TRBD1. In germline, CDR1 is LGHNA, CDR2 YSLEER. V shed 0 bases, J shed 3 bases, and the junction held 5 bases outside the gene matches. The length of the CDR3 is 15 residues. CDR3 in DNA: TGCGCCAGCAGCCAAGACCGACAGGGCTTCTACGAGCAGTACTTC. This codes for CASSQDRQGFYEQYF.

The V call is TRBV5-8, the J call TRBJ2-5; 15 nucleotides match TRBD2. Losses at the gene ends were 4 bases for V and 4 bases for J; bases not matched to a gene: 5. This CDR3 spans 16 amino acids. Germline V CDR1 and CDR2: SGHTS, YDEGEE. CDR3 in DNA: TGTGCCAGCAGCCGAGGACTAGCGGGAGGGATAGAGACCCAGTACTTC. This gives the protein CASSRGLAGGIETQYF.

This clone was counted once. The genes are TRBV28 and TRBJ1-4; D gene uncertain. Per the germline V gene, CDR1 is MDHEN and CDR2 is SYDVKM. The CDR3 runs to 12 residues. Trimming removed 3 bases at V and 8 bases at J, with 7 bases between. CDR3 sequence: CASSFLAEKLFF. CDR3 nucleotides: TGTGCCAGCAGTTTTTTGGCCGAAAAACTGTTTTTT. The full variable domain, with the rest looked up from reference TRBV28 and TRBJ1-4, is DVKVTQSSRYLVKRTGEKVFLECVQDMDHENMFWYRQDPGLGLRLIYFSYDVKMKEKGDIPEGYSVSREKKERFSLILESASTNQTSMYLCASSFLAEKLFFGSGTQLSVL.

This sequence joins TRBV3-1 (or the pseudogene TRBV3-2) and TRBJ2-1; the match to TRBD2 covers 8 bases. The germline gives CDR1 LGHDT, CDR2 YNNKEL (reference sequence). The CDR3 is 18 amino acids. Trimming at V came to 4 bases and at J to 10 bases, leaving 21 bases not matched to a gene. Here the CDR3 reads CASSLSTSATSARTEQFF. Written as DNA, the CDR3 is TGTGCCAGCAGCCTTTCAACCTCCGCGACTAGCGCTCGGACGGAGCAGTTCTTC.

The CDR3 region has the DNA TGTGCCAGCAGTTACGTCGGCAGTTGGGCGAACACTGAAGCTTTCTTT. It codes for CASSYVGSWANTEAFF. This sequence joins TRBV6-2 or TRBV6-3 and TRBJ1-1; D is undetermined. The ends were cut back, 2 bases at V and 1 base at J, with 14 bases in the middle. This CDR3 contains 16 residues. Germline V gives CDR1 MNHEY, CDR2 SVGEGT.

The chain uses TRBV3-1 (or the pseudogene TRBV3-2) and TRBJ1-2; D gene unclear. Germline V gives CDR1 LGHDT, CDR2 YNNKEL (reference sequence). The germline V and J ends were trimmed by 4 bases and 10 bases, with 10 bases remaining between them. The CDR3 runs to 11 residues. CDR3: CASSLLINYTF. In DNA, the CDR3 is TGTGCCAGCAGCCTCCTCATAAACTACACCTTC.

This chain uses TRBV11-3 with TRBJ2-7; D not resolved. Germline values: CDR1 SGHNT, CDR2 YENEEA. The CDR3 has 14 amino acids. Deletions cut 1 base from V and 6 bases from J, with 13 bases between. Here the CDR3 reads CASSLGQRGGEQYF. The CDR3 DNA reads TGTGCCAGCAGCTTAGGGCAGCGAGGTGGCGAGCAGTACTTC.

The rearrangement uses TRBV3-1 (or the pseudogene TRBV3-2) and TRBJ1-1, with unresolved D. Germline loops: CDR1 LGHDT, CDR2 YNNKEL (reference sequence). The V end lost 5 bases, the J end lost 0 bases, and 4 bases lay between the germline ends. The CDR3 consists of 12 residues. The CDR3 DNA reads as TGTGCCAGCAGCTCTGTGAACACTGAAGCTTTCTTT. Encoded protein: CASSSVNTEAFF.